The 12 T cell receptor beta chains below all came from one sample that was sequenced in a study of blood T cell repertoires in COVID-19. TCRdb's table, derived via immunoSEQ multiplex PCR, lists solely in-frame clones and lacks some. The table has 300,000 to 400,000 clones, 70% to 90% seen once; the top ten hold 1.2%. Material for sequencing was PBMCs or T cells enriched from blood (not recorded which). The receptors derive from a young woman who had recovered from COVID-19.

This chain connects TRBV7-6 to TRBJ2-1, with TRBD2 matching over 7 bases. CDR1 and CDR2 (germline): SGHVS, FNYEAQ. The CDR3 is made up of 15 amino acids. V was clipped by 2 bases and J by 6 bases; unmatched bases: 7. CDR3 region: CASSLPGRGGNEQFF. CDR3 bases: TGTGCCAGCAGCTTACCGGGCCGCGGGGGCAATGAGCAGTTCTTC. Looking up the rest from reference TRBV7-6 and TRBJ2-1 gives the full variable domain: GAGVSQSPRYKVTKRGQDVALRCDPISGHVSLYWYRQALGQGPEFLTYFNYEAQQDKSGLPNDRFSAERPEGSISTLTIQRTEQRDSAMYRCASSLPGRGGNEQFFGPGTRLTVL.

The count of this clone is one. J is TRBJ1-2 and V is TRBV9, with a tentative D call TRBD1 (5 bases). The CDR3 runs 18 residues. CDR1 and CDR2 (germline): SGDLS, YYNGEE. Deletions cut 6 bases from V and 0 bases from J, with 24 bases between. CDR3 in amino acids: CASTIGALNNNSNYGYTF. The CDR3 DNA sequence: TGTGCCAGCACGATAGGGGCCCTGAACAATAATTCTAACTATGGCTACACCTTC.

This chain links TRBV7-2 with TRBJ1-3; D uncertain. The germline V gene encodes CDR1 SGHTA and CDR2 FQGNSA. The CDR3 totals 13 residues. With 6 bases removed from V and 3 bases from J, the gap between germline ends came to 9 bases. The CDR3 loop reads CASSTRVGNTIYF. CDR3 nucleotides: TGTGCCAGCAGTACTAGGGTTGGAAACACCATATATTTT.

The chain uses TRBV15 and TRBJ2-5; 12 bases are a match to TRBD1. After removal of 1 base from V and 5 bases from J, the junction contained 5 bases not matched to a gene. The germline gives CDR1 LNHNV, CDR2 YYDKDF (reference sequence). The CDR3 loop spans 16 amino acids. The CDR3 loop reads CATSRAGTGGRETQYF. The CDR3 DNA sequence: TGTGCCACCAGCAGAGCAGGGACAGGGGGCAGGGAGACCCAGTACTTC.

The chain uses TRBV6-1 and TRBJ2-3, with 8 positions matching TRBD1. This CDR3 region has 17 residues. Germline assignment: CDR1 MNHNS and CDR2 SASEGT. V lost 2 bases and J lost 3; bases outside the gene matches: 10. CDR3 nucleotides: TGTGCCAGCAGTGAACCCAGACAGGGGCCCTATACAGATACGCAGTATTTT. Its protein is CASSEPRQGPYTDTQYF.

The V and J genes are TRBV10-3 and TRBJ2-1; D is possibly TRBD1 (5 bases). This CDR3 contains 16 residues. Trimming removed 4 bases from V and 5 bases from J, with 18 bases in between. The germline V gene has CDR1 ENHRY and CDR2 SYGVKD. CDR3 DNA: TGTGCCATCAGTGGGACCCTAAGGGGCGGACACAATGAGCAGTTCTTC. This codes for CAISGTLRGGHNEQFF.

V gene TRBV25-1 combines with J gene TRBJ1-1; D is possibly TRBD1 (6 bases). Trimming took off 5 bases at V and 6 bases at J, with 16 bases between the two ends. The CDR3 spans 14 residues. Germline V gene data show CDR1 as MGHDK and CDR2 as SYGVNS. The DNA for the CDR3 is TGTGCCAGCAGTCCCAGGGGATCGGGCGCTGAAGCTTTCTTT. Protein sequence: CASSPRGSGAEAFF.

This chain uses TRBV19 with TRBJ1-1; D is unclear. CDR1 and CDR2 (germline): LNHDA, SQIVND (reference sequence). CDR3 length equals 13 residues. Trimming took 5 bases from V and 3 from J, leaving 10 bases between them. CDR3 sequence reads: CASSYNDYTEAFF. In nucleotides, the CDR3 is TGTGCCAGTAGTTACAATGACTACACTGAAGCTTTCTTT.

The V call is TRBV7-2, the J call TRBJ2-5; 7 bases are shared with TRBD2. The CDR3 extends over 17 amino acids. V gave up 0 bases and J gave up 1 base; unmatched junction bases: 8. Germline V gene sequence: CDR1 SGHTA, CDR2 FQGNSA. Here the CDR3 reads CASSLALWGGSQETQYF. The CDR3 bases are TGTGCCAGCAGCTTAGCGCTGTGGGGGGGTTCCCAAGAGACCCAGTACTTC.

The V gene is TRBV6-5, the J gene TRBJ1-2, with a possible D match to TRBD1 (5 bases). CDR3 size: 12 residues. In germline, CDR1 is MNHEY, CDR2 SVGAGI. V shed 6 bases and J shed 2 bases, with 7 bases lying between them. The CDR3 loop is CASRQANYGYTF. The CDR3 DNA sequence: TGTGCCAGCAGACAGGCAAACTATGGCTACACCTTC.

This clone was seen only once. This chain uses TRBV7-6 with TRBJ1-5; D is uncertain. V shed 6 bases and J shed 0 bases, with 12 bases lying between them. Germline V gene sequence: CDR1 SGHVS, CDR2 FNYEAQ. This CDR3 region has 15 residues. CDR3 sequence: CASRQSPNSNQPQHF. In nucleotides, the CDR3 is TGTGCCAGCAGACAGTCCCCCAATAGCAATCAGCCCCAGCATTTT.

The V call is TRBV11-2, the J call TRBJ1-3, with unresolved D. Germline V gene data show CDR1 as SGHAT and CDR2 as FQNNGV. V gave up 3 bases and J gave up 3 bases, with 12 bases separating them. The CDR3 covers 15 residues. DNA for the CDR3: TGTGCCAGCAGCTTTGAGGGTATTAGTGGAAACACCATATATTTT. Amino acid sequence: CASSFEGISGNTIYF.